The 23 T cell receptor beta chains presented below share a single source sample, sequenced in a study of T-cell memory formation after mild COVID-19. TCRdb called the 5' RACE reads again in MiXCR, with one record for every CDR3 protein. The sample yields about 470,000 distinct CDR3 sequences, more than 20% seen once. Specimen: PBMCs or a T cell subset sorted from them (not recorded which). The receptors shown here come from an adult woman who had mild COVID-19 (a few samples of this study predate the infection). Cell type and time point are not known.

The rearrangement uses TRBV7-8 and TRBJ2-4; unclear D gene. From germline, CDR1 is SGHVS and CDR2 FQNEAQ. The CDR3 contains 15 residues. V was pared by 4 bases and J by 4 bases, with 14 bases between. The CDR3 bases are TGTGCCAGCAGCTCTAATCGAGACCCAAAAAACATTCAGTACTTC. Translating it yields CASSSNRDPKNIQYF.

This clonotype was counted a few times. The rearrangement joins TRBV4-2 to TRBJ2-5; 9 nucleotides agree with TRBD2. CDR3 length: 17 residues. Germline V CDR1 and CDR2: LGHNA, YNFKEQ. Trimming cost V 0 bases and J 4 bases; bases outside gene matches: 9. The CDR3 region has the DNA TGTGCCAGCAGCCAAGACCCTCCGGGACTAGCAAGAGAGACCCAGTACTTC. As protein: CASSQDPPGLARETQYF.

CDR3 nucleotides: TGTGCCAGCAGCTCAATACAGGGGTTCAATGAGCAGTTCTTC. Amino acid sequence: CASSSIQGFNEQFF. This rearrangement joins TRBV11-2 to TRBJ2-1, with 7 bases identical to TRBD1. With 4 bases clipped from V and 6 bases from J, the junction kept 6 bases outside the gene matches. This CDR3 region has 14 residues. Germline CDR1 and CDR2: SGHAT and FQNNGV.

The chain recombines TRBV5-6 with TRBJ1-2; D is perhaps TRBD1 (6 bases). Germline V gene data show CDR1 as SGHDT and CDR2 as YYEEEE. This CDR3 spans 16 amino acids. V lost 3 bases and J 4 bases, leaving 19 bases between the germline ends. The CDR3 is CASSSYLSYRAYGYTF. CDR3 coding DNA: TGTGCCAGCAGCTCTTACCTCAGCTACAGGGCCTATGGCTACACCTTC.

The rearrangement links TRBV4-2 to TRBJ2-1; D tentatively reads TRBD1 or TRBD2 (5 bases each). V dropped 0 bases and J dropped 12 bases, with 12 bases sitting between them. The length of the CDR3 is 13 residues. Germline V CDR1 and CDR2: LGHNA, YNFKEQ. This chain's CDR3 is CASSQDMGDGQFF. The CDR3 DNA reads TGTGCCAGCAGCCAAGATATGGGGGATGGGCAGTTCTTC.

V is TRBV20-1 and J is TRBJ1-1; D perhaps matches TRBD1 (6 bases). From germline, CDR1 is DFQATT and CDR2 SNEGSKA (reference sequence). The CDR3 consists of 14 residues. Trimming took 3 bases from V and 1 from J, leaving 12 bases between them. CDR3 sequence: CSASAQGPNTEAFF. CDR3 sequence (DNA): TGCAGTGCTAGCGCTCAGGGGCCGAACACTGAAGCTTTCTTT.

This clonotype was detected a few times. CDR3 nucleotide sequence: TGTGCCAGCAATAGAGGACAGGGGGGTGGCTACACCTTC. This codes for CASNRGQGGGYTF. The chain links TRBV6-5 to TRBJ1-2, with 10 positions matching TRBD1. The CDR3 is 13 residues long. Germline V CDR1 and CDR2: MNHEY, SVGAGI. V lost 7 bases, J lost 7 bases, and 6 bases stayed unmatched.

A few counts support this clonotype. The chain has TRBV19 and TRBJ2-2, with 10 nucleotides matching TRBD1. The germline gives CDR1 LNHDA, CDR2 SQIVND (reference sequence). Trimming cost V 8 bases and J 5 bases; bases outside gene matches: 5. The CDR3 consists of 14 residues. CDR3 DNA sequence: TGTGCCAGTCAGGGACAGGGGACGACCGGGGAGCTGTTTTTT. Residues: CASQGQGTTGELFF.

The V and J genes are TRBV11-3 and TRBJ1-5, with a weak D call TRBD1 (6 bases). Germline loops: CDR1 SGHNT, CDR2 YENEEA. The CDR3 has 17 residues. V was trimmed by 6 bases and J by 1 base, leaving 19 bases between them. The chain's CDR3 is CASSCGQFVKSNQPQHF. The DNA of the CDR3 is TGTGCCAGCAGTTGTGGACAGTTCGTTAAGAGCAATCAGCCCCAGCATTTT.

This CDR3 is CASSVGDRALNTGELFF. The CDR3 nucleotides are TGTGCCAGCAGCGTGGGGGACAGAGCTTTGAACACCGGGGAGCTGTTTTTT. The rearrangement joins TRBV7-9 to TRBJ2-2; 7 nucleotides match TRBD1. After removal of 5 bases from V and 1 base from J, the junction contained 10 bases not matched to a gene. CDR3 length equals 17 residues. Per germline, CDR1 SEHNR and CDR2 FQNEAQ (reference sequence). The full variable domain, rest sourced from reference TRBV7-9 and TRBJ2-2, is DTGVSQNPRHKITKRGQNVTFRCDPISEHNRLYWYRQTLGQGPEFLTYFQNEAQLEKSRLLSDRFSAERPKGSFSTLEIQRTEQGDSAMYLCASSVGDRALNTGELFFGEGSRLTVL.

The genes are TRBV7-8 and TRBJ2-7, with D perhaps TRBD2 (6 bases). The CDR3 totals 18 residues. Per the germline V gene, CDR1 is SGHVS and CDR2 is FQNEAQ. Trimming removed 4 bases from V and 2 bases from J, with 24 bases in between. The CDR3 DNA reads TGTGCCAGCAGCTATAGCCCTGGGGGGTATGGTCTAGCCTACGAGCAGTACTTC. Translating it yields CASSYSPGGYGLAYEQYF.

The chain recombines TRBV7-2 with TRBJ2-7, with TRBD2 as a possible D gene (6 bases). CDR1 is SGHTA and CDR2 is FQGNSA in the germline V gene. The CDR3 is 16 residues long. V lost 5 bases and J 0 bases, leaving 17 bases between the germline ends. The CDR3 reads CASSKTGGGSSYEQYF. CDR3 nucleotides: TGTGCCAGCAGCAAAACCGGCGGAGGGAGCTCCTACGAGCAGTACTTC.

The genes are TRBV7-9 and TRBJ2-1; possible D gene TRBD1, 6 bases. The V gene lost 3 bases and the J gene lost 5 bases, with 11 bases spanning the gap. The CDR3 has 14 amino acids. CDR1 and CDR2 (germline): SEHNR, FQNEAQ (reference sequence). CDR3 DNA sequence: TGTGCCAGCAGCTTTGCACAGGGCCACAATGAGCAGTTCTTC. Translated, it gives CASSFAQGHNEQFF.

This sequence joins TRBV4-1 and TRBJ1-1; D is unresolved. The CDR3 sequence is 15 residues long. Germline CDR1 MGHRA, CDR2 YSYEKL. V dropped 1 base and J dropped 1 base, with 10 bases sitting between them. CDR3 sequence reads: CASSQGSGTNTEAFF. The CDR3 bases are TGCGCCAGCAGCCAAGGATCAGGCACGAACACTGAAGCTTTCTTT.

Only a few counts were recorded for this clonotype. The V gene is TRBV4-2, the J gene TRBJ2-1; maybe TRBD2 (7 bases). V lost 5 bases, J lost 7 bases, and 21 bases lay in between. The germline V gene encodes CDR1 LGHNA and CDR2 YNFKEQ. This CDR3 is built from 16 residues. Here the CDR3 reads CASSSLGGGAPNEQFF. For the CDR3, the DNA is TGTGCCAGCAGCAGTTTAGGAGGGGGGGCCCCGAATGAGCAGTTCTTC.

The chain combines TRBV6-6 with TRBJ2-5; possibly TRBD1 or TRBD2 for D (6 bases each). The CDR3 consists of 15 residues. V lost 6 bases and J lost 2, with 16 bases in between. The V gene's germline CDR1 is MNHNY and CDR2 SVGAGI (reference sequence). The CDR3 DNA is TGTGCCAGCAGCAGGGAGCAGGGGAGGCAAGAGACCCAGTACTTC. Amino acids: CASSREQGRQETQYF.

This CDR3 reads CASSQNTGYEQYF. CDR3 coding DNA: TGTGCCAGCAGCCAAAACACGGGGTACGAGCAGTACTTC. The chain couples TRBV7-9 to TRBJ2-7; maybe TRBD2 (5 bases). Germline V gene sequence: CDR1 SEHNR, CDR2 FQNEAQ (reference sequence). The CDR3 consists of 13 residues. Trimming stripped 5 bases from V and 4 bases from J, with 12 bases between.

J is TRBJ2-7 and V is TRBV5-1, with unresolved D. The CDR3 totals 13 residues. V was cut by 4 bases and J by 5 bases, with 13 bases left in between. The germline CDR1 and CDR2 sequences are SGHRS and YFSETQ. The DNA of the CDR3 is TGCGCCAGCAGCCCCGTTTCGGTGAACGAGCAGTACTTC. Translated, it gives CASSPVSVNEQYF.

This clonotype was picked up a small number of times. The chain joins TRBV12-3 or TRBV12-4 to TRBJ2-5, with 10 positions matching TRBD1. V lost 9 bases, J lost 1 base, and 2 bases stayed unmatched. The CDR3 runs 13 residues. CDR3 bases: TGTGCCAGTTGGACAGGGGGCCAAGAGACCCAGTACTTC. This encodes CASWTGGQETQYF.

Many counts were recorded for this clonotype. CDR3 coding DNA: TGTGCCAGCAGCTCACAGGGAGGCGAGCAGTTCTTC. Translation gives CASSSQGGEQFF. The V call is TRBV7-3, the J call TRBJ2-1, with D perhaps being TRBD1 or TRBD2 (6 bases each). With 4 bases removed from V and 10 bases from J, the gap between germline ends came to 11 bases. Germline V gives CDR1 SGHTA, CDR2 FQGTGA. The CDR3 consists of 12 residues.

The J gene is TRBJ2-1, the V gene TRBV7-9, with TRBD2 matching over 13 bases. This CDR3 spans 15 amino acids. CDR1 is SEHNR, CDR2 FQNEAQ, per germline (reference sequence). With V trimmed by 6 bases and J by 9 bases, 8 bases remained unmatched. The CDR3 loop is CASSNPTSGRSEQFF. The CDR3, as DNA: TGTGCCAGCAGTAACCCGACTAGCGGGAGGAGTGAGCAGTTCTTC. Looking up the rest from reference TRBV7-9 and TRBJ2-1 gives the full variable domain: DTGVSQNPRHKITKRGQNVTFRCDPISEHNRLYWYRQTLGQGPEFLTYFQNEAQLEKSRLLSDRFSAERPKGSFSTLEIQRTEQGDSAMYLCASSNPTSGRSEQFFGPGTRLTVL.

The rearrangement links TRBV20-1 to TRBJ2-7, with TRBD2 identical over 7 bases. This CDR3 region has 13 residues. Germline-derived CDR1 and CDR2 are DFQATT and SNEGSKA (reference sequence). Trimming took 2 bases from V and 2 from J; bases not matched to a gene: 3. DNA of the CDR3: TGCAGTGCTAGACTAGCGGTTACCTACGAGCAGTACTTC. Its translation is CSARLAVTYEQYF.

The V and J genes are TRBV14 and TRBJ2-5; 7 bases are a match to TRBD2. In germline, CDR1 is SGHDN, CDR2 FVKESK. Trimming cost V 0 bases and J 1 base; bases outside gene matches: 11. The CDR3 sequence is 18 residues long. The DNA for the CDR3 is TGTGCCAGCAGCCAAGATCTTCAGGGAGGGGTATTCCAAGAGACCCAGTACTTC. It encodes CASSQDLQGGVFQETQYF.